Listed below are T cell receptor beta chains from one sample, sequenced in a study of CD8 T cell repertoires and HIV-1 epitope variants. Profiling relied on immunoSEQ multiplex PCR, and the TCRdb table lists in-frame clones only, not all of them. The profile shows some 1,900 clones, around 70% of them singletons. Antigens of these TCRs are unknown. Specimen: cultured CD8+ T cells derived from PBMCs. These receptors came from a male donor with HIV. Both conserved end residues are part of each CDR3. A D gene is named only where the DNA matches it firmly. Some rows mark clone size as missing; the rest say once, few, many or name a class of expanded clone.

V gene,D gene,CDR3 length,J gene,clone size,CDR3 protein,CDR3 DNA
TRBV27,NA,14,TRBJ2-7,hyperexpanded,CASSSDVSAYEQYF,TGTGCCAGCAGTTCAGATGTCTCGGCCTACGAGCAGTACTTC
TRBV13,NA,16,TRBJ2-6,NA,CASSSAQVSGANVLTF,TGTGCCAGCAGCTCCGCGCAGGTCTCTGGGGCCAACGTCCTGACTTTC
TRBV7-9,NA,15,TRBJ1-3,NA,CASSTLGTSGNTIYF,TGTGCCAGCAGCACCCTAGGGACCTCTGGAAACACCATATATTTT
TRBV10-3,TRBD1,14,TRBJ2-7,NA,CAISVGGQGGEQYF,TGTGCCATCAGTGTGGGAGGACAGGGGGGCGAGCAGTACTTC
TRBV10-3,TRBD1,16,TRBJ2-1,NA,CAISVGQAGAYNEQFF,TGTGCCATCAGTGTGGGACAGGCCGGGGCATACAATGAGCAGTTCTTC
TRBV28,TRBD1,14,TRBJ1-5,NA,CASSSTGGEQPQHF,TGTGCCAGCAGCTCGACAGGGGGGGAACAGCCCCAGCATTTT
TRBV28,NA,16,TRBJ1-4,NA,CASSLLVDSTNEKLFF,TGTGCCAGCAGTTTACTAGTTGATTCAACTAATGAAAAACTGTTTTTT
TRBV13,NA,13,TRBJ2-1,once,CASTLRLDNEQFF,TGTGCCAGCACCTTACGGTTGGACAATGAGCAGTTCTTC
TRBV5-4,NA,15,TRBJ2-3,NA,CASSLSAGAPDTQYF,TGTGCCAGCAGCTTGTCGGCGGGGGCACCAGATACGCAGTATTTT
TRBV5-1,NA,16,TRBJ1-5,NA,CASSLRGLDSNQPQHF,TGCGCCAGCAGCTTGAGGGGTTTGGACAGCAATCAGCCCCAGCATTTT
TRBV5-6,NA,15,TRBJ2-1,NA,CASSLWRGEYNEQFF,TGTGCCAGCAGCTTGTGGAGGGGGGAGTACAATGAGCAGTTCTTC
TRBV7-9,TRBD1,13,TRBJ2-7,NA,CASTTWDRYEQYF,TGTGCCAGCACCACTTGGGACAGATACGAGCAGTACTTC
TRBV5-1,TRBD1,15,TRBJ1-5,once,CASSLEGNRGQPQHF,TGCGCCAGCAGCTTGGAGGGGAACAGGGGCCAGCCCCAGCATTTT
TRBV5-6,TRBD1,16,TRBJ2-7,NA,CASSFDGTGAVYEQYF,TGTGCCAGCAGCTTCGATGGGACAGGAGCCGTCTACGAGCAGTACTTC
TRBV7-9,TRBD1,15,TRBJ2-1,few,CASSFPGQGYNEQFF,TGTGCCAGCAGCTTCCCGGGACAGGGGTACAATGAGCAGTTCTTC
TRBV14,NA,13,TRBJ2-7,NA,CASSQDRGYEQYF,TGTGCCAGCAGCCAAGATCGAGGATACGAGCAGTACTTC
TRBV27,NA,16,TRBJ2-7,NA,CASSPLGPNYSYEQYF,TGTGCCAGCAGTCCCCTGGGGCCAAATTACTCCTACGAGCAGTACTTC
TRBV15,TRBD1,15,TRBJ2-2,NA,CATSRGQGAPGELFF,TGTGCCACCAGCAGAGGACAGGGGGCACCCGGGGAGCTGTTTTTT
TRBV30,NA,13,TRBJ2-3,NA,CAWSVLGGDTQYF,TGTGCCTGGAGTGTACTAGGAGGAGATACGCAGTATTTT
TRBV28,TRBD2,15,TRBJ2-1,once,CASSIGTSLYNEQFF,TGTGCCAGCAGCATCGGGACTAGCCTCTACAATGAGCAGTTCTTC
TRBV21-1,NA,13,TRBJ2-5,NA,CASTDHPWETQYF,TGTGCCAGCACTGACCACCCGTGGGAGACCCAGTACTTC
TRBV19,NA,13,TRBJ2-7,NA,CASSILLGYEQYF,TGTGCCAGTAGTATCCTCCTAGGCTACGAGCAGTACTTC
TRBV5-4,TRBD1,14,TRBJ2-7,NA,CASSFGQGSYEQYF,TGTGCCAGCAGCTTCGGACAGGGTTCCTACGAGCAGTACTTC
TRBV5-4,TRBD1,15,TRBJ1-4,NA,CASSVGQGAGEKLFF,TGTGCCAGCAGCGTAGGACAGGGGGCCGGTGAAAAACTGTTTTTT
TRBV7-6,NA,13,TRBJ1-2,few,CASSEGVGDGYTF,TGTGCCAGCAGCGAAGGGGTTGGGGATGGCTACACCTTC
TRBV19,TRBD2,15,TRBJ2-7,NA,CASSTSSGRSYEQYF,TGTGCCAGTAGTACCTCTAGCGGGAGGTCCTACGAGCAGTACTTC